The rows below give T cell receptor beta chains drawn from one sample of a study of prognosis after radiotherapy for stage I lung cancer. TCRdb used MiXCR to reprocess the multiplex PCR reads, holding one entry per CDR3 protein. The repertoire holds roughly 14,000 distinct CDR3 sequences, with about 32% as singletons. The sequences come from PBMCs, collected before or after stereotactic body radiation therapy (not recorded which). The receptors come from a donor older than 45 with non-small cell lung cancer. Both conserved end residues are part of each CDR3.

CDR3 protein: CASLPSSGTSGACEQYF; V gene: TRBV12-5; J gene: TRBJ2-7
CDR3 protein: CASSLSGRANYGYTF; V gene: TRBV12-3/TRBV12-4; J gene: TRBJ1-2
CDR3 protein: CASSPGLLAGETQYF; V gene: TRBV5-1; J gene: TRBJ2-5
CDR3 protein: CASSGQGPVSEQYF; V gene: TRBV27; J gene: TRBJ2-7
CDR3 protein: CSAGGPAEETQYF; V gene: TRBV20-1; J gene: TRBJ2-5
CDR3 protein: CSAPAGLGGPGNEQFF; V gene: TRBV20-1; J gene: TRBJ2-1
CDR3 protein: CASSPGQGVDEKLFF; V gene: TRBV5-1; J gene: TRBJ1-4
CDR3 protein: CASSFSGVDEQFF; V gene: TRBV5-1; J gene: TRBJ2-1
CDR3 protein: CASSQDSLAGVRFF; V gene: TRBV14; J gene: TRBJ2-1
CDR3 protein: CASRSGTENTGELFF; V gene: TRBV12-3/TRBV12-4; J gene: TRBJ2-2